These 16 T cell receptor beta chains were sequenced from one sample in a study of regulatory T cells in long-lasting Graves disease. As for time point: persistent/refractory GD, antithyroid drugs over 5 years with positive TRAb. The authors made the TCR library using RNA they extracted from PBMCs. Investigators prepared the TCR beta libraries by applying iRepertoire HTBI primers and Arm-PCR of CDR3 regions. Each CDR3 protein is one row after TCRdb ran MiXCR on the multiplex PCR reads. Among hundreds of thousands of distinct CDR3 sequences, around 20% were seen once, and the ten largest hold approximately 14%. The material was peripheral blood mononuclear cells (PBMCs), obtained when the disease was refractory, from a patient treated with antithyroid drugs. Receptors originate from a female donor with Graves disease.

The chain links TRBV6-1 to TRBJ1-6, with TRBD1 matching 7 bases. The germline V gene encodes CDR1 MNHNS and CDR2 SASEGT. Losses at the gene ends were 8 bases for V and 5 bases for J; bases not matched to a gene: 9. The CDR3 sequence is 15 residues long. Here the CDR3 DNA reads TGTGCCAGCTCGTCGGACAGGTCTGATAATTCACCCCTCCACTTT. Amino acids: CASSSDRSDNSPLHF.

This chain joins TRBV20-1 and TRBJ2-6; weak D call: TRBD2 (6 bases). Germline V CDR1 and CDR2: DFQATT, SNEGSKA (reference sequence). The V end lost 0 bases, the J end lost 0 bases, and 9 bases lay between the germline ends. The CDR3 has 16 amino acids. The CDR3 sequence: CSARDGRSSGANVLTF. For the CDR3, the DNA is TGCAGTGCTAGAGACGGGAGAAGCTCTGGGGCCAACGTCCTGACTTTC.

This clonotype was counted at least ten times. The V gene is TRBV29-1, the J gene TRBJ1-1; D call uncertain. Germline V gives CDR1 SQVTM, CDR2 ANQGSEA. CDR3 length: 13 residues. Trimming removed 7 bases at V and 1 base at J, with 13 bases between. The CDR3 DNA reads TGCAGCGCCGAAGAAGTCCCGAACACTGAAGCTTTCTTT. Translated, it gives CSAEEVPNTEAFF.

The rearrangement uses TRBV20-1 and TRBJ1-3; 9 bases are a match to TRBD1. The germline gives CDR1 DFQATT, CDR2 SNEGSKA (reference sequence). Germline trimming cut 2 bases from V and 4 bases from J; bases unmatched to any gene: 3. The CDR3 covers 14 residues. CDR3 in DNA: TGCAGTGCTAGAACAGGGGGCATAGGAAACACCATATATTTT. It is translated as CSARTGGIGNTIYF.

This clonotype occurred many times. This CDR3 is CASSGQGLNTEAFF. The CDR3 DNA follows: TGTGCCAGCAGTGGACAGGGGCTGAACACTGAAGCTTTCTTT. The rearrangement links TRBV2 to TRBJ1-1; 8 bases are a match to TRBD1. Germline loops: CDR1 SNHLY, CDR2 FYNNEI. The junction had 1 base not matched to a gene; V was cut back by 4 bases and J by 0 bases. The CDR3 covers 14 residues. The entire variable domain, with the rest obtained from reference TRBV2 and TRBJ1-1, is as follows: EPEVTQTPSHQVTQMGQEVILRCVPISNHLYFYWYRQILGQKVEFLVSFYNNEISEKSEIFDDQFSVERPDGSNFTLKIRSTKLEDSAMYFCASSGQGLNTEAFFGQGTRLTVV.

This clonotype has ten or more counts. The rearrangement links TRBV2 to TRBJ2-2; D uncertain. V was cut by 6 bases and J by 8 bases, with 10 bases left in between. CDR1 and CDR2 from the germline V gene are SNHLY and FYNNEI. The CDR3 totals 12 residues. In DNA form, the CDR3 reads TGTGCCAGCAGCAACATAGGAGGGGAGCTGTTTTTT. Its translation: CASSNIGGELFF.

This clonotype was observed a few times. This rearrangement joins TRBV14 to TRBJ2-7, with D uncertain. V lost 3 bases and J lost 3, with 12 bases in between. Per germline, CDR1 SGHDN and CDR2 FVKESK. The CDR3 length is 14 residues. DNA for the CDR3: TGTGCCAGCAGCCATGATGTGACACTCTACGAGCAGTACTTC. Its protein is CASSHDVTLYEQYF.

Only a few counts were recorded for this clonotype. Relative to the germline gene, one junction end is altered; a read error may explain this. This rearrangement joins TRBV7-7 to TRBJ2-3, with 8 bases matching TRBD2. The length of the CDR3 is 15 residues. Germline V gene sequence: CDR1 SSHAT, CDR2 FNYEAQ (reference sequence). Here the CDR3 reads CASSLSSGWTDTQYF. The CDR3 region has the DNA TGTGCTAGCAGCTTATCTAGCGGGTGGACAGATACGCAGTATTTT.

The sample holds many counts of this clonotype. This chain joins TRBV20-1 and TRBJ1-4; D call uncertain. The V and J ends lost 6 bases and 8 bases respectively, with 13 bases between them. This CDR3 has 12 amino acids. Germline CDR1 reads DFQATT; CDR2 reads SNEGSKA (reference sequence). Written as DNA, the CDR3 is TGCAGTGCCAGGTCGACGTCGGAAAAACTGTTTTTT. It translates to CSARSTSEKLFF.

This rearrangement joins TRBV25-1 to TRBJ2-1; 8 nucleotides match TRBD1. Germline CDR1 reads MGHDK; CDR2 reads SYGVNS. The length of the CDR3 is 16 residues. J lost 8 bases, V lost 3 bases, and 12 bases had no gene match. CDR3 DNA sequence: TGTGCCAGCAGTGACAGGTCAGGGGGCCTTTGGGATGAGCAGTTCTTC. It translates to CASSDRSGGLWDEQFF.

This clonotype was seen at least ten times. This chain uses TRBV20-1 with TRBJ1-1; D unclear. This CDR3 comprises 16 residues. V was trimmed by 7 bases and J by 3 bases, leaving 24 bases between them. In germline, CDR1 is DFQATT, CDR2 SNEGSKA (reference sequence). DNA for the CDR3: TGCAGTGGCAAGCCCAGGCGGAAGGGTTGGGACACTGAAGCTTTCTTT. Translated: CSGKPRRKGWDTEAFF.

This clonotype was found many times. The rearrangement joins TRBV6-2 or TRBV6-3 to TRBJ2-5; D is possibly TRBD2 (6 bases). The CDR3 spans 15 residues. Germline CDR1 MNHEY, CDR2 SVGEGT. Trimming took 5 bases from V and 5 from J, leaving 18 bases between them. Here the CDR3 reads CASSEGFRAGETQYF. DNA for the CDR3: TGTGCCAGCAGTGAAGGGTTCCGGGCGGGGGAGACCCAGTACTTC.

This clonotype was recorded at least ten times. The CDR3 is CASSQQGAPLHF. The CDR3, as DNA: TGTGCCAGCAGTCAACAAGGCGCACCCCTCCACTTT. The chain recombines TRBV6-1 with TRBJ1-6; no clear D gene. CDR1 and CDR2 (germline): MNHNS, SASEGT. The V end lost 5 bases, the J end lost 11 bases, and 10 bases lay between the germline ends. The CDR3 is 12 amino acids.

The V call is TRBV30, the J call TRBJ2-7; 8 bases map to TRBD1. Germline trimming cut 2 bases from V and 4 bases from J; bases unmatched to any gene: 10. Germline V gives CDR1 GTSNPN, CDR2 SVGIG (reference sequence). The CDR3 runs to 15 residues. CDR3 coding DNA: TGTGCCTGGAGTAGAGCCGGGACAGGACATTACGAGCAGTACTTC. Translation: CAWSRAGTGHYEQYF.

This clonotype appeared many times. The chain has TRBV28 and TRBJ1-2, with D maybe TRBD1 (5 bases). The CDR3 is 13 residues long. Germline loops: CDR1 MDHEN, CDR2 SYDVKM. V dropped 5 bases and J dropped 8 bases, with 15 bases sitting between them. CDR3 protein: CASSGGTKRGYTF. In nucleotides, the CDR3 is TGTGCCAGCAGTGGGGGGACTAAACGGGGCTACACCTTC.

This clonotype was seen only once. One end of the junction does not line up with germline, which may come from a read error. The rearrangement joins TRBV27 to TRBJ2-1; 7 bases align to TRBD1. CDR1 MNHEY and CDR2 SMNVEV come from the germline V gene (reference sequence). This CDR3 is built from 17 residues. The CDR3 loop reads CANSLSGQLRSYNEQFF. The DNA of the CDR3 is TGTGCCAACAGTTTATCGGGACAGCTTAGGTCCTACAATGAGCAGTTCTTC.